One and the same sample provided the 5 T cell receptor beta chains below, sequenced in a study of blood T cell repertoires in COVID-19. Some clones are missing from TCRdb's copy, which holds only in-frame ones; the method was immunoSEQ multiplex PCR. The sample has over 100,000 clones; around 82% are singletons. Sequenced input: peripheral blood. The receptors derive from a woman between 50 and 59 years old with acute or convalescent COVID-19.

The chain couples TRBV5-4 to TRBJ1-6, with D possibly TRBD1 on 5 matching bases. Germline CDR1 and CDR2: SGHNT and YYREEE (reference sequence). V was shortened by 6 bases and J by 0 bases, with 10 bases between the two germline ends. CDR3 length: 15 amino acids. Here the CDR3 reads CASTGTSSYNSPLHF. The CDR3 bases are TGTGCCAGCACGGGGACTAGCTCCTATAATTCACCCCTCCACTTT.

The rearrangement uses TRBV12-5 and TRBJ2-7; 7 bases are shared with TRBD1. Germline values: CDR1 LGHNT, CDR2 FRNRAP. V lost 5 bases, J lost 3 bases, and 7 bases stayed unmatched. The CDR3 totals 14 residues. Here the CDR3 DNA reads TGTGCTAGTGGTCTACAGGGGAAGGTCTACGAGCAGTACTTC. It specifies CASGLQGKVYEQYF.

The V and J genes are TRBV7-8 and TRBJ2-7; D perhaps matches TRBD1 (5 bases). Germline values: CDR1 SGHVS, CDR2 FQNEAQ. The CDR3 has 15 amino acids. The ends were cut back, 1 base at V and 7 bases at J, with 17 bases in the middle. CDR3 residues: CASSLGEGAVDEQYF. DNA for the CDR3: TGTGCCAGCAGCTTAGGCGAAGGGGCGGTTGATGAGCAGTACTTC.

The table lists this clone with a few counts. This sequence joins TRBV6-5 and TRBJ1-1; 12 bases align to TRBD1. Germline V gives CDR1 MNHEY, CDR2 SVGAGI. The CDR3 consists of 15 residues. The J segment lost 5 bases and the V segment lost 5 bases, leaving 6 bases of the junction unmatched. CDR3 sequence: CASSPGTGGYTEAFF. CDR3 sequence (DNA): TGTGCCAGCAGTCCGGGGACAGGGGGCTATACTGAAGCTTTCTTT.

This clone showed up just a few times. This chain links TRBV5-1 with TRBJ1-2, with a weak D call TRBD1 (5 bases). This CDR3 contains 18 residues. Germline CDR1 and CDR2: SGHRS and YFSETQ. V was shortened by 4 bases and J by 4 bases, with 26 bases between the two germline ends. CDR3 region: CASSPYGRGKAVSYGYTF. Written as DNA, the CDR3 is TGCGCCAGCAGCCCCTACGGGAGGGGTAAAGCTGTAAGCTATGGCTACACCTTC.